Below are 32 T cell receptor beta chains sequenced from a single sample in a study of T cell responses to AZD1222 COVID-19 vaccine. Assay: immunoSEQ multiplex PCR; the TCRdb copy retains only in-frame clones and omits some. The sample lists some 170,000 clones; about 90% were seen once. This sample comprised peripheral blood, obtained 28 days after the second dose of the MenACWY control vaccine. The receptors derive from an adult who received the MenACWY meningococcal vaccine as a control.

This chain uses TRBV9 with TRBJ2-7; 9 nucleotides line up with TRBD2. V dropped 2 bases and J dropped 2; count of bases not matched to a gene: 5. Germline V gene sequence: CDR1 SGDLS, CDR2 YYNGEE. This CDR3 contains 15 residues. The CDR3 here is CASSVSGSLTYEQYF. The CDR3 DNA is TGTGCCAGCAGCGTTAGCGGGAGTCTTACCTACGAGCAGTACTTC.

This chain joins TRBV7-2 and TRBJ2-7, with D possibly called TRBD1 or TRBD2 (7 bases each). Trimming took 5 bases from V and 4 from J, leaving 15 bases between them. The CDR3 loop spans 14 amino acids. Germline-derived CDR1 and CDR2 are SGHTA and FQGNSA. The CDR3 DNA sequence: TGTGCCAGCAGCAGCGGGACAGCCTTTTACGAGCAGTACTTC. Translating it yields CASSSGTAFYEQYF.

On this clone itself: The same CDR3 also results from other DNA sequences found in this sample. V gene TRBV4-2 combines with J gene TRBJ2-7; a weak D match, TRBD2 (6 bases). The CDR3 totals 15 residues. The germline V gene has CDR1 LGHNA and CDR2 YNFKEQ. The V and J ends lost 0 bases and 3 bases respectively, with 12 bases between them. This chain's CDR3 is CASSQERARDYEQYF. CDR3 DNA sequence: TGTGCCAGCAGCCAAGAGAGAGCGCGGGACTACGAGCAGTACTTC.

The gene calls are TRBV7-2 and TRBJ1-5; D ambiguous. Trimming shortened V by 1 base and J by 6 bases, and 10 bases separated the two germline ends. The CDR3 runs 14 residues. Germline V lookup: CDR1 SGHTA, CDR2 FQGNSA. As DNA, the CDR3 is TGTGCCAGCAGCTTAGAACCGCCTATTCAGCCCCAGCATTTT. Translated, it gives CASSLEPPIQPQHF.

The genes are TRBV7-2 and TRBJ2-7; 16 bases are shared with TRBD2. V was clipped by 3 bases and J by 6 bases; unmatched bases: 5. The CDR3 length is 16 residues. From germline, CDR1 is SGHTA and CDR2 FQGNSA. CDR3 DNA sequence: TGTGCCAGCAGCTTCCCCGGGACTAGCGGGAGGGCCGAGCAGTACTTC. As protein: CASSFPGTSGRAEQYF.

This rearrangement joins TRBV4-3 to TRBJ2-7; D is perhaps TRBD1 (5 bases). V was clipped by 0 bases and J by 2 bases, with 11 bases between them. Germline V gene data show CDR1 as LGHNA and CDR2 as YSLEER. The length of the CDR3 is 15 residues. The CDR3 DNA follows: TGCGCCAGCAGCCAAGATAGGGCAGGGCCCTACGAGCAGTACTTC. Its protein product is CASSQDRAGPYEQYF.

The genes are TRBV7-7 and TRBJ1-1, with 8 bases fitting TRBD1. Germline assignment: CDR1 SSHAT and CDR2 FNYEAQ (reference sequence). V dropped 5 bases and J dropped 4; count of bases not matched to a gene: 3. This CDR3 contains 13 residues. CDR3 DNA sequence: TGTGCCAGCAGCCCTCAGGGGGCCACTGAAGCTTTCTTT. Translating gives CASSPQGATEAFF.

This chain uses TRBV19 with TRBJ1-1; no definite D call. Germline V gene sequence: CDR1 LNHDA, CDR2 SQIVND (reference sequence). The CDR3 contains 14 residues. Trimming removed 9 bases at V and 3 bases at J, with 17 bases between. CDR3 amino acids: CASSTAFGYTEAFF. The CDR3 DNA sequence: TGTGCCAGCTCTACAGCGTTCGGTTACACTGAAGCTTTCTTT.

The chain recombines TRBV7-2 with TRBJ2-7, with no clear D. This CDR3 spans 11 amino acids. Germline CDR1 is SGHTA and CDR2 is FQGNSA. The V and J ends lost 1 base and 6 bases respectively, with 4 bases between them. This chain's CDR3 is CASSLGLEQYF. CDR3 sequence (DNA): TGTGCCAGCAGCTTAGGACTCGAGCAGTACTTC. The full variable domain, completed using reference TRBV7-2 and TRBJ2-7, is GAGVSQSPSNKVTEKGKDVELRCDPISGHTALYWYRQSLGQGLEFLIYFQGNSAPDKSGLPSDRFSAERTGGSVSTLTIQRTQQEDSAVYLCASSLGLEQYFGPGTRLTVT.

The chain carries TRBV7-2 and TRBJ1-4; 9 bases are shared with TRBD1. This CDR3 is 15 amino acids long. The V segment lost 6 bases and the J segment 3 bases; nucleotides outside the gene matches: 5. Germline V gene data show CDR1 as SGHTA and CDR2 as FQGNSA. The CDR3: CASSQRTGANEKLFF. The CDR3 nucleotides read TGTGCCAGCAGTCAAAGGACAGGGGCTAATGAAAAACTGTTTTTT.

This clone was seen just once. The CDR3 DNA follows: TGCGCCAGCAGCCTACTACAGGGAGACTATGGCTACACCTTC. Its protein product is CASSLLQGDYGYTF. This chain links TRBV4-3 with TRBJ1-2; D may be TRBD1 (6 bases). CDR1 LGHNA and CDR2 YSLEER come from the germline V gene. The CDR3 runs 14 residues. The V end lost 4 bases, the J end lost 3 bases, and 12 bases lay between the germline ends.

The chain employs TRBV5-1 and TRBJ2-1; TRBD1 might be the D (5 bases). The CDR3 is made up of 16 amino acids. V lost 0 bases and J lost 3, with 13 bases in between. In germline, CDR1 is SGHRS, CDR2 YFSETQ. The CDR3 DNA is TGCGCCAGCAGCTTGGAGGGGCGATTCAGCTACAATGAGCAGTTCTTC. Translation: CASSLEGRFSYNEQFF.

The gene calls are TRBV6-4 and TRBJ2-2, with a tentative D call TRBD1 (6 bases). V shed 4 bases and J shed 3 bases, with 12 bases lying between them. The CDR3 consists of 15 residues. Germline loops: CDR1 MRHNA, CDR2 SNTAGT. In nucleotides, the CDR3 is TGTGCCAGCAGTGGAGGACAGACCGACACCGGGGAGCTGTTTTTT. Translated, it gives CASSGGQTDTGELFF.

The genes are TRBV19 and TRBJ2-1, with unresolved D. This CDR3 has 15 amino acids. Trimming stripped 3 bases from V and 6 bases from J, with 15 bases between. Germline V lookup: CDR1 LNHDA, CDR2 SQIVND (reference sequence). Here the CDR3 DNA reads TGTGCCAGTAGTATCGCCCCAAATTCCCTCAATGAGCAGTTCTTC. Translated, it gives CASSIAPNSLNEQFF. The full variable domain, its missing parts supplied by reference TRBV19 and TRBJ2-1, is DGGITQSPKYLFRKEGQNVTLSCEQNLNHDAMYWYRQDPGQGLRLIYYSQIVNDFQKGDIAEGYSVSREKKESFPLTVTSAQKNPTAFYLCASSIAPNSLNEQFFGPGTRLTVL.

The V call is TRBV21-1, the J call TRBJ2-2; the DNA was not compared with TRBD2, the D call given in the table. TRBV21-1 counts as a pseudogene. The CDR3 covers 21 residues. CDR3 loop: CASSKVGTRVLTSFNTGELFF. The DNA for the CDR3 is TGTGCCAGCAGCAAAGTAGGCACGAGGGTATTGACCTCTTTTAACACCGGGGAGCTGTTTTTT.

The chain employs TRBV28 and TRBJ1-1; D gene unclear. The V gene lost 5 bases and the J gene lost 5 bases, with 9 bases spanning the gap. CDR3 length equals 12 residues. Per germline, CDR1 MDHEN and CDR2 SYDVKM. The DNA for the CDR3 is TGTGCCAGCAGTCCGTGGGTAACTGAAGCTTTCTTT. Protein sequence: CASSPWVTEAFF. Full variable domain (missing parts from reference TRBV28 and TRBJ1-1): DVKVTQSSRYLVKRTGEKVFLECVQDMDHENMFWYRQDPGLGLRLIYFSYDVKMKEKGDIPEGYSVSREKKERFSLILESASTNQTSMYLCASSPWVTEAFFGQGTRLTVV.

This chain joins TRBV5-1 and TRBJ1-2; D ambiguous. Germline-derived CDR1 and CDR2 are SGHRS and YFSETQ. The V and J ends lost 0 bases and 4 bases respectively, with 7 bases between them. There are 13 residues in the CDR3. CDR3 sequence (DNA): TGCGCCAGCAGCTTGGGGTCGGGCTATGGCTACACCTTC. This sequence encodes CASSLGSGYGYTF.

The J gene is TRBJ1-5, the V gene TRBV28, with 7 bases that match TRBD1. Germline V gene sequence: CDR1 MDHEN, CDR2 SYDVKM. The CDR3 has 15 residues. Trimming cost V 3 bases and J 5 bases; bases outside gene matches: 7. The CDR3: CASSFWGRGDQPQHF. CDR3 DNA sequence: TGTGCCAGCAGTTTTTGGGGCAGGGGGGATCAGCCCCAGCATTTT. Looking up the rest from reference TRBV28 and TRBJ1-5 gives the full variable domain: DVKVTQSSRYLVKRTGEKVFLECVQDMDHENMFWYRQDPGLGLRLIYFSYDVKMKEKGDIPEGYSVSREKKERFSLILESASTNQTSMYLCASSFWGRGDQPQHFGDGTRLSIL.

CDR3 sequence reads: CASSPTNGQGDGYTF. CDR3 coding DNA: TGTGCCAGCTCACCGACGAATGGACAGGGGGATGGCTACACCTTC. This rearrangement joins TRBV18 to TRBJ1-2; 10 bases fit TRBD1. V dropped 3 bases and J dropped 6; count of bases not matched to a gene: 7. The CDR3 runs to 15 residues. Germline assignment: CDR1 KGHSH and CDR2 LQKENI.

This clone was seen once. The chain has TRBV2 and TRBJ1-1; D not resolved. Per germline, CDR1 SNHLY and CDR2 FYNNEI. The V end was cut by 8 bases, the J end by 1 base, with 11 bases between. This CDR3 spans 13 amino acids. CDR3 coding DNA: TGTGCCAGCCAAGTAGAAGGGAACACTGAAGCTTTCTTT. Protein product: CASQVEGNTEAFF.

The V call is TRBV30, the J call TRBJ1-2; D remains unclear. The V end was cut by 2 bases, the J end by 8 bases, with 15 bases between. This CDR3 region has 13 residues. The germline gives CDR1 GTSNPN, CDR2 SVGIG (reference sequence). CDR3 nucleotide sequence: TGTGCCTGGAGTTTTGATCTAGAGGGCGGCTACACCTTC. As protein: CAWSFDLEGGYTF. Variable domain in full (rest from reference TRBV30 and TRBJ1-2): SQTIHQWPATLVQPVGSPLSLECTVEGTSNPNLYWYRQAAGRGLQLLFYSVGIGQISSEVPQNLSASRPQDRQFILSSKKLLLSDSGFYLCAWSFDLEGGYTFGSGTRLTVV.

The chain recombines TRBV7-2 with TRBJ2-3, with D unclear. Germline CDR1 reads SGHTA; CDR2 reads FQGNSA. V shed 5 bases and J shed 4 bases, with 7 bases lying between them. The CDR3 loop spans 12 amino acids. The chain's CDR3 is CASSGPPDTQYF. In nucleotides, the CDR3 is TGTGCCAGCAGCGGGCCCCCAGATACGCAGTATTTT. The full variable domain, rest sourced from reference TRBV7-2 and TRBJ2-3, is GAGVSQSPSNKVTEKGKDVELRCDPISGHTALYWYRQSLGQGLEFLIYFQGNSAPDKSGLPSDRFSAERTGGSVSTLTIQRTQQEDSAVYLCASSGPPDTQYFGPGTRLTVL.

The rearrangement joins TRBV5-4 to TRBJ2-3; D ambiguous. V shed 4 bases and J shed 0 bases, with 9 bases lying between them. The CDR3 spans 14 residues. Germline V gene data show CDR1 as SGHNT and CDR2 as YYREEE (reference sequence). CDR3 in DNA: TGTGCCAGCAGCCCCACTCCTAGCACAGATACGCAGTATTTT. Translated, it gives CASSPTPSTDTQYF.

On this clone itself: The same CDR3 is also encoded by other DNA sequences in this sample. CDR3 sequence: CASSSQGAKNIQYF. In DNA, the CDR3 is TGTGCCAGCAGTTCCCAGGGCGCGAAAAACATTCAGTACTTC. The chain links TRBV28 to TRBJ2-4, with a weak D call TRBD1 (5 bases). Trimming shortened V by 4 bases and J by 4 bases, and 11 bases separated the two germline ends. The CDR3 runs to 14 residues. Germline V gene sequence: CDR1 MDHEN, CDR2 SYDVKM.

This clone is a singleton in its sample. At one boundary the junction diverges from the germline segment, which might be a read error. The chain recombines TRBV6-5 with TRBJ1-1, with 9 bases that match TRBD1. The CDR3 spans 16 residues. Germline V lookup: CDR1 MNHEY, CDR2 SVGAGI. Here the CDR3 reads CASSYSLGTGLSEAFF. The CDR3 bases are TGTGCCAGCAGCTACTCCCTCGGGACAGGGTTATCAGAAGCTTTCTTT.

The chain recombines TRBV7-2 with TRBJ2-4, with no clear D. The CDR3 is 13 amino acids. Trimming removed 5 bases at V and 7 bases at J, with 12 bases between. From germline, CDR1 is SGHTA and CDR2 FQGNSA. Here the CDR3 reads CASSPLRRNIQYF. The CDR3 DNA reads TGTGCCAGCAGCCCCCTCCGTAGGAACATTCAGTACTTC.

The genes are TRBV9 and TRBJ1-2, with D unclear. The length of the CDR3 is 14 residues. The germline V and J ends were trimmed by 4 bases and 0 bases, with 10 bases remaining between them. Germline V gene lookup returns CDR1 SGDLS and CDR2 YYNGEE. CDR3 amino acids: CASSPPTSNYGYTF. As DNA, the CDR3 is TGTGCCAGCAGCCCCCCCACTTCTAACTATGGCTACACCTTC.

This clone was recorded only once. The rearrangement uses TRBV9 and TRBJ2-7, with 11 bases matching TRBD1. This CDR3 has 15 amino acids. CDR1 is SGDLS, CDR2 YYNGEE, per germline. V lost 0 bases and J lost 2; bases outside the gene matches: 1. The chain's CDR3 is CASSVAGQGAYEQYF. The CDR3 DNA reads as TGTGCCAGCAGCGTAGCGGGACAGGGGGCCTACGAGCAGTACTTC.

Only a few counts were recorded for this clone. The V and J genes are TRBV9 and TRBJ1-6, with 9 bases matching TRBD1. The CDR3 covers 15 residues. V lost 4 bases to trimming and J lost 7 bases; unmatched junction nucleotides: 6. CDR1 is SGDLS and CDR2 is YYNGEE in the germline V gene. CDR3: CASSPQGANNSPLHF. CDR3 DNA: TGTGCCAGCAGCCCACAGGGGGCTAACAATTCACCCCTCCACTTT.

V and J are TRBV11-2 and TRBJ1-6; TRBD1 is a possible D gene (6 bases). Germline values: CDR1 SGHAT, CDR2 FQNNGV. The CDR3 has 14 amino acids. V was pared by 8 bases and J by 6 bases, with 14 bases between. The CDR3 nucleotides read TGTGCCAGCGTTACGGGGGGCGGTAATTCACCCCTCCACTTT. It encodes CASVTGGGNSPLHF. Looking up the rest from reference TRBV11-2 and TRBJ1-6 gives the full variable domain: EAGVAQSPRYKIIEKRQSVAFWCNPISGHATLYWYQQILGQGPKLLIQFQNNGVVDDSQLPKDRFSAERLKGVDSTLKIQPAKLEDSAVYLCASVTGGGNSPLHFGNGTRLTVT.

A few counts support this clone. This chain links TRBV7-2 with TRBJ1-5; D is unresolved. V was trimmed by 0 bases and J by 5 bases, leaving 5 bases between them. Germline V lookup: CDR1 SGHTA, CDR2 FQGNSA. The CDR3 totals 13 residues. The CDR3 nucleotides read TGTGCCAGCAGCTTAGCAGGAGATCAGCCCCAGCATTTT. Residues: CASSLAGDQPQHF.

The chain recombines TRBV24-1 with TRBJ1-2, with D perhaps matching TRBD1 (6 bases). This CDR3 spans 17 amino acids. The germline gives CDR1 KGHDR, CDR2 SFDVKD. The V and J ends lost 3 bases and 8 bases respectively, with 24 bases between them. CDR3 bases: TGTGCCACCAGTGATACCGGGACCCTCAGGGGATCTGGCGGCTACACCTTC. The encoded protein is CATSDTGTLRGSGGYTF.